Sequencing of this T cell receptor beta chain was carried out in a study of tumor-infiltrating lymphocytes in primary liver carcinoma. Study-wide results and limits: Appearing in all five tumor regions was true of only about 8-25% of top clones. Tumor-adjacent and tumor-blood pairs shared a smaller degree of overlap than tumor region pairs. Tumors had a significantly higher top-250-clone fraction than blood (p = 0.039).

About this clonotype: The antigen is unknown. It is likely a read error, because the conserved phenylalanine at the end of the CDR3 is missing.

RNA and DNA were co-extracted from approximately 20-30 mg of unsorted bulk tissue. The germline V gene has CDR1 SGHAT and CDR2 FQNNGV. Trimming removed 6 bases from V and 7 bases from J, with 16 bases in between. The length of the CDR3 is 14 residues. Total RNA amounting to 500 ng was the source from which TCR beta cDNA was made with a constant-region primer. ARM-PCR was slightly modified, and three nested multiplex PCR rounds with it gave rise to the TCR beta libraries. TRBV1-TRBV30 forward primers paired with a C-beta reverse primer were used in the first two PCR rounds, which ran roughly 10 cycles each. TCRdb reprocessed the multiplex PCR reads with MiXCR, giving one entry per CDR3 protein. Among tens of thousands of distinct CDR3 sequences listed, roughly 77% were seen once.

Input material: liver tumor tissue from sampling region 3. Described subset: tumor region T3, left-lateral pole. This chain links TRBV11-2 with TRBJ2-1; the D gene is possibly TRBD2 (5 bases). This receptor was identified in a man aged 40-49 years with primary liver carcinoma and hepatitis B virus infection. The CDR3 here is CASSSAASGNEQFS. The DNA of the CDR3 is TGTGCCAGCAGTTCCGCTGCAAGCGGTAATGAGCAGTTCTCC.